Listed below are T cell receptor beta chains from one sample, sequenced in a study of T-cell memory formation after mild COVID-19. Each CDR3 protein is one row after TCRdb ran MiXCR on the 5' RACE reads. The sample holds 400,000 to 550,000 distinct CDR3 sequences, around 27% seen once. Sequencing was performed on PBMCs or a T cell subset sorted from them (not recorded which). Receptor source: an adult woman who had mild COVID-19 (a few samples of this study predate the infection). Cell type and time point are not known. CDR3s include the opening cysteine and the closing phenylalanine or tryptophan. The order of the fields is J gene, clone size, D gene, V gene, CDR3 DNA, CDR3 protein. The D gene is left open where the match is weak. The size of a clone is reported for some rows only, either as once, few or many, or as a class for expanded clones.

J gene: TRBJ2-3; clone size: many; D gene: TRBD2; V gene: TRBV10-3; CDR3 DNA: TGTGCCATCACCGAGCAAAGCGGGAGTGATACGCAGTATTTT; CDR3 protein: CAITEQSGSDTQYF
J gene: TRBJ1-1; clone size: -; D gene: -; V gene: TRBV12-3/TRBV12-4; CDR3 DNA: TGTGCCAGCAGTTTACGGATGAACACTGAAGCTTTCTTT; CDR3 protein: CASSLRMNTEAFF
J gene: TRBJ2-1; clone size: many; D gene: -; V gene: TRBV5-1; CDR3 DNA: TGCGCCAGCAGCTTGGTACCAGGGGTGATTTACAATGAGCAGTTCTTC; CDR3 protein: CASSLVPGVIYNEQFF
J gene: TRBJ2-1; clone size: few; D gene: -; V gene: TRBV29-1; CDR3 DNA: TGCAGCGTTGAAGGAGAGAGGGCTGGGCAGTTCTTC; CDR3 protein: CSVEGERAGQFF
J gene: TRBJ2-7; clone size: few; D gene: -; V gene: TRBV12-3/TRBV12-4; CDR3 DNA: TGTGCCAGCAGTTTATCCGTCAACTACGAGCAGTACTTC; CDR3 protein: CASSLSVNYEQYF
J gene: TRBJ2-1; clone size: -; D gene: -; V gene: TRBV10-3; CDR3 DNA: TGTGCCATCAGTGAAATGACAGAGGAGCAGTTCTTC; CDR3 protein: CAISEMTEEQFF
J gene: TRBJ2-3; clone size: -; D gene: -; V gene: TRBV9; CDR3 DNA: TGTGCCAGCATCCAGTCCAGCGGAGTAAAATCTAGCACAGATACGCAGTATTTT; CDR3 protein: CASIQSSGVKSSTDTQYF
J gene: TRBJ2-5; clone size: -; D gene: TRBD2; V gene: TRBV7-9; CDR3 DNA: TGTGCCAGCAGCTGGTTATTCCCGGGGGGTCGGGAGACCCAGTACTTC; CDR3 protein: CASSWLFPGGRETQYF
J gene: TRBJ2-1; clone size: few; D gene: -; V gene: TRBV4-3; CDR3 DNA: TGCGCCAGCACCCAAACTGGGAGCTCCTACAATGAGCAGTTCTTC; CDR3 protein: CASTQTGSSYNEQFF
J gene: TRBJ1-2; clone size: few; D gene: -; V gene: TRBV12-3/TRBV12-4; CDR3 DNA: TGTGCCAGCAGTCGAAGAGGACGGGACTATGGCTACACCTTC; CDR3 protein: CASSRRGRDYGYTF
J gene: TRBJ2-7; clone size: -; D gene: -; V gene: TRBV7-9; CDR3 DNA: TGTGCCAGCAGCTTAGCCCAGATTTACGAGCAGTACTTC; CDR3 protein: CASSLAQIYEQYF
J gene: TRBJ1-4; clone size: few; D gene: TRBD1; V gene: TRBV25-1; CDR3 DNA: TGTGCCAGCAGTGATCTCAGGGGGCAGTATGAAAAACTGTTTTTT; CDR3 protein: CASSDLRGQYEKLFF
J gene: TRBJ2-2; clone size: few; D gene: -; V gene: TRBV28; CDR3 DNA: TGTGCCAGCACTTTTGCCGGGGGCCGTGGGGCCGGGGAGCTGTTTTTT; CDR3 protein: CASTFAGGRGAGELFF
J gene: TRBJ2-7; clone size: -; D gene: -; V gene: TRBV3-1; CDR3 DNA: TGTGCCAGCAGCCAAGTGCAGGGCCGCGAGCAGTACTTC; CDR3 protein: CASSQVQGREQYF
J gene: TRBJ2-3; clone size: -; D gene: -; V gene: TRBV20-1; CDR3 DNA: TGCAGTGCTAGAGAGTCACTAGCCGCTTATACCACAGATACGCAGTATTTT; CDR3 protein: CSARESLAAYTTDTQYF
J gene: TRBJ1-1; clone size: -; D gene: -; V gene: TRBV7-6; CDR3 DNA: TGTGCCAGCAGCCCCGTCGGGGCTAACACTGAAGCTTTCTTT; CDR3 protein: CASSPVGANTEAFF
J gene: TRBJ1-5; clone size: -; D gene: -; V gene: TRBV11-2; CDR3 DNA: TGTGCCAGCAGCTTAGGAAGGGATGGTTATAGCAATCAGCCCCAGCATTTT; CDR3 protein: CASSLGRDGYSNQPQHF
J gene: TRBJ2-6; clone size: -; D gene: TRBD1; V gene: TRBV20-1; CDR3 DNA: TGCAGTGCTAGGGCGGGACAGGGGGCCGGTGGGGCCAACGTCCTGACTTTC; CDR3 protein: CSARAGQGAGGANVLTF
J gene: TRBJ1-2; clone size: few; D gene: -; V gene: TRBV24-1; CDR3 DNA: TGTGCCACCAGTGATTCCCCGTGGAATGGCTACACCTTC; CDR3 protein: CATSDSPWNGYTF
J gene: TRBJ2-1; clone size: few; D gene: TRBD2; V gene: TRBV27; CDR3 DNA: TGTGCCAGCACCACTTATAGCGGGGGGGGCTTTATGGAGCAGTTCTTC; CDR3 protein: CASTTYSGGGFMEQFF
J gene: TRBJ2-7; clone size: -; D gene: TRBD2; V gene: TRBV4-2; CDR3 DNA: TGTGCCAGCAGCCCGCGGGAGTACCTCTGGGAGCAGTACTTC; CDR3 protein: CASSPREYLWEQYF
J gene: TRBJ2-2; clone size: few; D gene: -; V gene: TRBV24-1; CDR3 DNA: TGTGCCACCAGTCCCCTCCCCGGGGAGCTGTTTTTT; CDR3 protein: CATSPLPGELFF
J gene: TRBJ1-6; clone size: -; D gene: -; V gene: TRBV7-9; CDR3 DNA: TGTGCCAGCACCGCAGGGGCCTATAATTCACCCCTCCACTTT; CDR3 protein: CASTAGAYNSPLHF
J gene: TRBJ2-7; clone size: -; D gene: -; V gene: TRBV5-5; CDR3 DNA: TGTGCCAGCAGTTTTTCGAACAGCTACGAGCAGTACTTC; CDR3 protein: CASSFSNSYEQYF
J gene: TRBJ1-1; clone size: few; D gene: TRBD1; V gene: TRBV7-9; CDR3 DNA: TGTGCCAGCAGCTTAGACCGAGACAGGGCCACTGAAGCTTTCTTT; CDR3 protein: CASSLDRDRATEAFF
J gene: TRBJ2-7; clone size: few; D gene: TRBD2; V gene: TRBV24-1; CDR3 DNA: TGTGCCACCAGTGAGGGAGGGAGGTTTTTCGGCGAGCAGTACTTC; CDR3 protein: CATSEGGRFFGEQYF
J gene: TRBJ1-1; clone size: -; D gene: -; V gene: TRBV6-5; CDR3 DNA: TGTGCCAGCACCCTAGGGGGAGCGACTGAAGCTTTCTTT; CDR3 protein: CASTLGGATEAFF
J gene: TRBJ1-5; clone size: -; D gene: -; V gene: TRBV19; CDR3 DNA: TGTGCCAGTAGTCAAGACTTGGACAGATTCAATCAGCCCCAGCATTTT; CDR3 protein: CASSQDLDRFNQPQHF
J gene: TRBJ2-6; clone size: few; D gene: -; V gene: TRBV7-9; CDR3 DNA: TGTGCCAGCAGCCAGGCTGGGGCCAACGTCCTGACTTTC; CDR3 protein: CASSQAGANVLTF
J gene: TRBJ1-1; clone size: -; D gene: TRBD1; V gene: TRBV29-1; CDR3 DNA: TGCAGCGTGGTCGACAGGGGGCGATTGGCCACTGAAGCTTTCTTT; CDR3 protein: CSVVDRGRLATEAFF
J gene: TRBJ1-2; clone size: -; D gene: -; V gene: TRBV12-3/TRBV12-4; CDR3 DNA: TGTGCCAGCAGCCCCTCGAGGGGCATAGCGAACTATGGCTACACCTTC; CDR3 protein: CASSPSRGIANYGYTF